These T cell receptor beta chains were read from a single sample in a study of OX40 agonist ivuxolimab in advanced cancers. Measured with immunoSEQ multiplex PCR; TCRdb has only the in-frame clones, and not every one. The sample lists around 31,000 clones; 90% to 95% were seen once. Here the sequenced sample was CD4+ or CD8+ T cells sorted from blood, taken in a trial of the OX40 agonist ivuxolimab. These receptors originate from an adult with an advanced solid tumor such as melanoma, head and neck, liver or kidney cancer. Both conserved end residues are part of each CDR3. Each record gives: V gene, D gene, J gene, CDR3 protein. D genes are given only for firm matches.

V gene: TRBV19
D gene: .
J gene: TRBJ1-1
CDR3 protein: CASSIGGGTEAFF

V gene: TRBV4-3
D gene: .
J gene: TRBJ2-7
CDR3 protein: CASSQDRAGLGYEQYF

V gene: TRBV2
D gene: .
J gene: TRBJ2-2
CDR3 protein: CASDRWGVSNTGELFF

V gene: TRBV6-5
D gene: .
J gene: TRBJ2-3
CDR3 protein: CASSYSDWNTDTQYF

V gene: TRBV27
D gene: TRBD1
J gene: TRBJ2-1
CDR3 protein: CASSLGGTGGYHEQFF

V gene: TRBV4-3
D gene: TRBD2
J gene: TRBJ2-1
CDR3 protein: CASSQGTSGSNEQFF

V gene: TRBV27
D gene: TRBD1
J gene: TRBJ2-1
CDR3 protein: CASSLTGTGRKGQFF

V gene: TRBV6-1
D gene: .
J gene: TRBJ2-7
CDR3 protein: CASSEAPDDSSYEQYF

V gene: TRBV6-5
D gene: .
J gene: TRBJ2-2
CDR3 protein: CASSYGDTGELFF

V gene: TRBV9
D gene: TRBD1
J gene: TRBJ1-2
CDR3 protein: CASSDPTGGWINYGYTF

V gene: TRBV5-6
D gene: TRBD1
J gene: TRBJ1-2
CDR3 protein: CASRSDRGPINTF

V gene: TRBV13
D gene: .
J gene: TRBJ1-1
CDR3 protein: CASSLGPPGMNTEAFF

V gene: TRBV11-2
D gene: .
J gene: TRBJ2-7
CDR3 protein: CASSLVADEQYF

V gene: TRBV2
D gene: .
J gene: TRBJ1-2
CDR3 protein: CASRVRGYTF

V gene: TRBV4-1
D gene: TRBD1
J gene: TRBJ1-1
CDR3 protein: CASSQAGQGNTEAFF

V gene: TRBV7-8
D gene: TRBD1
J gene: TRBJ1-2
CDR3 protein: CASSLLTGQGGYGYTF

V gene: TRBV28
D gene: TRBD2
J gene: TRBJ2-1
CDR3 protein: CASNPPREADNEQFF

V gene: TRBV29-1
D gene: .
J gene: TRBJ2-2
CDR3 protein: CSVPEVNTGELFF

V gene: TRBV9
D gene: .
J gene: TRBJ2-1
CDR3 protein: CASSTRGMGDEQFF

V gene: TRBV18
D gene: .
J gene: TRBJ2-2
CDR3 protein: CASSFPGGELFF

V gene: TRBV11-2
D gene: .
J gene: TRBJ2-4
CDR3 protein: CASSIWSRNIQYF

V gene: TRBV28
D gene: .
J gene: TRBJ1-2
CDR3 protein: CASSLMGEVYGYTF

V gene: TRBV9
D gene: .
J gene: TRBJ1-1
CDR3 protein: CASSVVPGGGTEAFF

V gene: TRBV4-1
D gene: .
J gene: TRBJ1-2
CDR3 protein: CASSQDVPSSGYTF

V gene: TRBV7-6
D gene: .
J gene: TRBJ2-3
CDR3 protein: CASSLWSGSSTDTQYF

V gene: TRBV19
D gene: TRBD1
J gene: TRBJ1-1
CDR3 protein: CASSLNRGTEAFF

V gene: TRBV4-1
D gene: .
J gene: TRBJ2-2
CDR3 protein: CASSQTGAPGYGELFF

V gene: TRBV30
D gene: .
J gene: TRBJ2-1
CDR3 protein: CAWTDGTVSSYNEQFF

V gene: TRBV11-3
D gene: .
J gene: TRBJ1-1
CDR3 protein: CASSLGGRTSEAFF